Here is one T cell receptor beta chain with its context. A much more abundant neighbour one base away suggests this may be a read error. This entry belongs to a study of T cells in Graves' hyperthyroidism and ophthalmopathy. Germline lookup yields CDR1 MNHNS and CDR2 SASEGT. Trimming took off 0 bases at V and 7 bases at J, with 13 bases between the two ends. The CDR3 spans 14 residues. Researchers took RNA transcripts and amplified the TCR beta CDR3 regions from them. HTBI primers were the set used in a first-round RT-PCR of the TCR CDR3. In TCRdb, the multiplex PCR reads were re-called with MiXCR into one record per CDR3 protein. The sample yields roughly 500,000 distinct CDR3 sequences, around a fifth seen once. Source material for PBMCs was less than 12 ml fresh peripheral blood.

The specimen was blood. This TCR was sampled from a woman aged 70 to 79 with Graves' ophthalmopathy. The chain joins TRBV6-1 to TRBJ2-7; the D gene could be TRBD1 or TRBD2 (6 bases each). CDR3 sequence reads: CASSEAGGYNEQYF. The DNA for the CDR3 is TGTGCCAGCAGTGAAGCGGGGGGCTACAATGAGCAGTACTTC.